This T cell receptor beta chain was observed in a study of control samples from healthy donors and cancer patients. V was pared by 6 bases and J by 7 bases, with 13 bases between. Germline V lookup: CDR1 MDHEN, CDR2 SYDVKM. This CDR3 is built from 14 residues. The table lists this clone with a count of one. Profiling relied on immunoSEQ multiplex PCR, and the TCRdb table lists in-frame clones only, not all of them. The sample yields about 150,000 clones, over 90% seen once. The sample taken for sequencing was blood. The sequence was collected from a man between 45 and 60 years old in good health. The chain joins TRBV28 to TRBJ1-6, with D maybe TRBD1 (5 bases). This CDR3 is CASSLWEGNSPLHF. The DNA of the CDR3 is TGTGCCAGCAGCCTCTGGGAGGGGAATTCACCCCTCCACTTT.